Presented here are 20 T cell receptor beta chains from one specimen sequenced in a study of PD-1 blockade in mismatch repair-deficient tumors. Some clones are missing from TCRdb's copy, which holds only in-frame ones; the method was immunoSEQ multiplex PCR. The sample includes approximately 110,000 clones, roughly 80% of them seen just once. This specimen consisted of peripheral blood, obtained approximately 14 months after starting pembrolizumab. These receptors were collected from an adult with mismatch repair-deficient cancer.

This clone is a singleton in its sample. This chain connects TRBV20-1 to TRBJ2-5; no clear D. The CDR3 sequence is 11 residues long. The germline V and J ends were trimmed by 5 bases and 3 bases, with 7 bases remaining between them. Germline-derived CDR1 and CDR2 are DFQATT and SNEGSKA (reference sequence). The CDR3 loop reads CSAAHEETQYF. The CDR3 DNA sequence: TGCAGTGCTGCTCACGAAGAGACCCAGTACTTC.

This rearrangement joins TRBV4-3 to TRBJ2-3; D gene unclear. With 1 base removed from V and 1 base from J, the gap between germline ends came to 6 bases. Per germline, CDR1 LGHNA and CDR2 YSLEER. The length of the CDR3 is 14 residues. The CDR3 region has the DNA TGCGCCAGCAGCCAAGGTGGGGGCACAGATACGCAGTATTTT. Its translation: CASSQGGGTDTQYF.

J is TRBJ1-5 and V is TRBV6-1; no reliable D call. CDR1 MNHNS and CDR2 SASEGT come from the germline V gene. V was cut by 2 bases and J by 6 bases, with 11 bases left in between. The CDR3 spans 14 residues. The CDR3 loop reads CASSETRFGQPQHF. The CDR3 DNA is TGTGCCAGCAGTGAAACTCGTTTTGGTCAGCCCCAGCATTTT.

The CDR3 loop reads CASSLSGGTQYF. The CDR3 nucleotides read TGTGCCAGCAGTTTATCAGGCGGTACGCAGTATTTT. The rearrangement uses TRBV27 and TRBJ2-3, with D hard to call. V lost 0 bases and J lost 8, with 6 bases in between. CDR3 length: 12 residues. Germline CDR1 MNHEY, CDR2 SMNVEV (reference sequence).

This chain connects TRBV12-5 to TRBJ2-6; 7 nucleotides match TRBD2. Germline V gene data show CDR1 as LGHNT and CDR2 as FRNRAP. V shed 2 bases and J 2 bases; nucleotides not matched to a gene: 18. The CDR3 has 21 residues. The CDR3 is CASGLLTGQRDADPGANVLTF. CDR3 nucleotides: TGTGCTAGTGGTTTGCTAACGGGCCAGCGGGACGCGGATCCTGGGGCCAACGTCCTGACTTTC.

This chain links TRBV7-2 with TRBJ2-7, with D tentatively TRBD1 or TRBD2 (5 bases each). This CDR3 region has 17 residues. The V end was cut by 5 bases, the J end by 1 base, with 21 bases between. In germline, CDR1 is SGHTA, CDR2 FQGNSA. In DNA, the CDR3 is TGTGCCAGCAGCCCTAGGGGAGTGGGAGATGGGTCCTACGAGCAGTACTTC. Its protein product is CASSPRGVGDGSYEQYF. The whole variable domain, filled in from reference TRBV7-2 and TRBJ2-7, reads GAGVSQSPSNKVTEKGKDVELRCDPISGHTALYWYRQSLGQGLEFLIYFQGNSAPDKSGLPSDRFSAERTGGSVSTLTIQRTQQEDSAVYLCASSPRGVGDGSYEQYFGPGTRLTVT.

This chain joins TRBV19 and TRBJ1-2, with 8 bases aligning to TRBD1. Looked up from germline, CDR1 is LNHDA and CDR2 is SQIVND (reference sequence). The CDR3 contains 16 residues. J gave up 8 bases and V 4 bases, and 15 bases lay outside the gene matches. The CDR3 loop reads CASSTVLGGQGVGYTF. For the CDR3, the DNA is TGTGCCAGTAGTACCGTACTCGGAGGACAGGGTGTCGGCTACACCTTC.

The chain uses TRBV27 and TRBJ1-2; D possibly corresponds to TRBD1 (5 bases). The CDR3 length is 13 residues. V lost 5 bases to trimming and J lost 7 bases, with 14 bases between them. Germline-derived CDR1 and CDR2 are MNHEY and SMNVEV (reference sequence). CDR3 sequence reads: CASSRRDGGGYTF. The CDR3 DNA is TGTGCCAGCAGTCGACGGGACGGGGGTGGCTACACCTTC.

The rearrangement uses TRBV21-1 and TRBJ2-5; the D segment call TRBD1 is taken from the table without a DNA check. TRBV21-1 is labeled a pseudogene. The CDR3 spans 19 residues. Here the CDR3 DNA reads TGTGCCAGCAGCAAACGACAGGGAGACTATCCGGGAGTTGGAGAGACCCAGTACTTC. Translation gives CASSKRQGDYPGVGETQYF.

The chain combines TRBV2 with TRBJ2-5, with a tentative D call TRBD1 (6 bases). Looked up from germline, CDR1 is SNHLY and CDR2 is FYNNEI. The CDR3 consists of 12 residues. V was clipped by 7 bases and J by 3 bases, with 9 bases between them. DNA for the CDR3: TGTGCCAGCAAGGACAGAGAAGAGACCCAGTACTTC. Its protein product is CASKDREETQYF.

The J gene is TRBJ1-5, the V gene TRBV4-2; D is uncertain. V lost 0 bases and J lost 2, with 17 bases in between. The CDR3 totals 18 residues. Germline V CDR1 and CDR2: LGHNA, YNFKEQ. CDR3 DNA: TGTGCCAGCAGCCAAGAGGGAGGAGGCTACCGAGGCAATCAGCCCCAGCATTTT. Protein sequence: CASSQEGGGYRGNQPQHF.

The rearrangement uses TRBV28 and TRBJ2-7; weak D call: TRBD2 (6 bases). Looked up from germline, CDR1 is MDHEN and CDR2 is SYDVKM. V was trimmed by 11 bases and J by 1 base, leaving 15 bases between them. This CDR3 spans 13 amino acids. CDR3 residues: CASTSGSSYEQYF. The CDR3 DNA reads as TGTGCCTCAACCAGCGGGTCTTCCTACGAGCAGTACTTC.

The J gene is TRBJ2-7, the V gene TRBV11-2, with TRBD2 matching 7 bases. The trim removed 7 bases at V and 3 bases at J, leaving 9 bases unmatched. The CDR3 spans 14 residues. Germline V gene sequence: CDR1 SGHAT, CDR2 FQNNGV. CDR3 in DNA: TGTGCCAGCAAACTAGCGCCCCTGAGCTACGAGCAGTACTTC. Protein product: CASKLAPLSYEQYF.

The CDR3 DNA reads TGTGCCAGCAGCCAAGCGCAACTTGGCGAAAAACTGTTTTTT. Its translation: CASSQAQLGEKLFF. V is TRBV14 and J is TRBJ1-4; D remains ambiguous. The CDR3 is 14 residues long. CDR1 SGHDN and CDR2 FVKESK come from the germline V gene. V lost 1 base to trimming and J lost 8 bases, with 11 bases between them.

This chain joins TRBV19 and TRBJ2-4; possible D gene TRBD2, 5 bases. Trimming took off 3 bases at V and 2 bases at J, with 17 bases between the two ends. The CDR3 spans 17 residues. The V gene's germline CDR1 is LNHDA and CDR2 SQIVND (reference sequence). The CDR3 DNA sequence: TGTGCCAGTAGTATGTTTACTCTAGCCGGTACCAAAAACATTCAGTACTTC. As protein: CASSMFTLAGTKNIQYF.

This chain uses TRBV11-3 with TRBJ2-2; D possibly matches TRBD1 or TRBD2 (5 bases each). The CDR3 runs to 14 residues. CDR1 and CDR2 from the germline V gene are SGHNT and YENEEA. Trimming removed 5 bases from V and 6 bases from J, with 13 bases in between. This CDR3 reads CASSQLVGAGELFF. DNA of the CDR3: TGTGCCAGCAGCCAACTCGTGGGGGCCGGGGAGCTGTTTTTT.

The table lists this clone with a count of one. The V call is TRBV5-1, the J call TRBJ2-3, with 8 nucleotides matching TRBD1. The CDR3 has 13 residues. Germline lookup yields CDR1 SGHRS and CDR2 YFSETQ. V was pared by 7 bases and J by 3 bases, with 4 bases of the junction left unmatched. DNA for the CDR3: TGCGCCAGCTCGGACAGGGAAACAGATACGCAGTATTTT. Translating it yields CASSDRETDTQYF.

The count of this clone is one. The chain recombines TRBV4-1 with TRBJ2-3, with no clear D. CDR3 size: 11 residues. V lost 6 bases to trimming and J lost 6 bases, with 7 bases between them. CDR1 and CDR2 (germline): MGHRA, YSYEKL. In DNA form, the CDR3 reads TGCGCCAGCAGAGCAGCGGATACGCAGTATTTT. This encodes CASRAADTQYF.

The chain carries TRBV5-6 and TRBJ1-5, with TRBD1 matching 7 bases. The CDR3 loop spans 14 amino acids. The germline CDR1 and CDR2 sequences are SGHDT and YYEEEE. V lost 4 bases to trimming and J lost 4 bases; unmatched junction nucleotides: 5. The CDR3 bases are TGTGCCAGCAGCATAGGACAGGCTAATCAGCCCCAGCATTTT. Its translation: CASSIGQANQPQHF.

The chain couples TRBV5-1 to TRBJ1-1; perhaps TRBD1 as D (6 bases). CDR1 is SGHRS, CDR2 YFSETQ, per germline. V lost 4 bases and J lost 0, with 16 bases in between. CDR3 size: 16 residues. The CDR3 sequence is CASSPGLGAMNTEAFF. DNA of the CDR3: TGCGCCAGCAGCCCCGGGCTGGGGGCGATGAACACTGAAGCTTTCTTT.